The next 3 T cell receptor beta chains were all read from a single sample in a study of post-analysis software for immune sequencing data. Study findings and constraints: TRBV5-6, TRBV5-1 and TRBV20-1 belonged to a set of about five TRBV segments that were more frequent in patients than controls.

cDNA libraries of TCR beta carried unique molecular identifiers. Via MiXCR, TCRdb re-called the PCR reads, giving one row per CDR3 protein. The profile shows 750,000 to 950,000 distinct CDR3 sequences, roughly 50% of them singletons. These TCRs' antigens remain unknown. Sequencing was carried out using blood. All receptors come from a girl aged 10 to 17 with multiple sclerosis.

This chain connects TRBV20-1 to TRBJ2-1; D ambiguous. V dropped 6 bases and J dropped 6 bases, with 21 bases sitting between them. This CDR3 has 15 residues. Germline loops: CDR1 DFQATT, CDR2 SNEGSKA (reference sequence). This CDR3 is CSAGNGPALFNEQFF. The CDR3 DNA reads TGCAGTGCCGGAAACGGCCCAGCCTTGTTCAATGAGCAGTTCTTC.

The DNA of the CDR3 is TGCGCCAGCAGCCAAGAGAGAGGGGGGGATGAGCAGTTCTTC. Protein sequence: CASSQERGGDEQFF. This chain joins TRBV4-1 and TRBJ2-1, with D possibly matching TRBD2 (7 bases). Trimming took off 0 bases at V and 8 bases at J, with 11 bases between the two ends. This CDR3 spans 14 amino acids. The V gene's germline CDR1 is MGHRA and CDR2 YSYEKL.

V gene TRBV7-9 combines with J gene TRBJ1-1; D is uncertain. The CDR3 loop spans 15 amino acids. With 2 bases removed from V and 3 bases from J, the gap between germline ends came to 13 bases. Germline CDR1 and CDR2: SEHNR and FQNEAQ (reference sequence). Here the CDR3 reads CASSLRVWGDTEAFF. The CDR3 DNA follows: TGTGCCAGCAGCTTAAGGGTGTGGGGTGACACTGAAGCTTTCTTT. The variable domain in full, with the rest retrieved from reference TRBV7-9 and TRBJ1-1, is DTGVSQNPRHKITKRGQNVTFRCDPISEHNRLYWYRQTLGQGPEFLTYFQNEAQLEKSRLLSDRFSAERPKGSFSTLEIQRTEQGDSAMYLCASSLRVWGDTEAFFGQGTRLTVV.